Each of the 11 T cell receptor beta chains below was sequenced from the same sample in a study of shared clonotypes between healthy human individuals. Clones were read by immunoSEQ multiplex PCR, and TCRdb kept only the in-frame ones, dropping some. The table has about 2 million clones, 95% seen once. Specimen: naive CD4+ T cells sorted from blood. The subset here: CD45RA+ positively selected. The receptor set was obtained from a man between 18 and 29 years old in good health.

The chain couples TRBV6-4 to TRBJ2-7; possibly TRBD2 for D (6 bases). Per germline, CDR1 MRHNA and CDR2 SNTAGT. The germline V and J ends were trimmed by 6 bases and 0 bases, with 18 bases remaining between them. The CDR3 sequence is 16 residues long. The CDR3 DNA reads as TGTGCCAGCAGAAAGGATTACGGCGGGACCTCCTACGAGCAGTACTTC. Protein sequence: CASRKDYGGTSYEQYF.

This clone was detected only once. The chain couples TRBV7-9 to TRBJ2-2; tentatively, D is TRBD2 (6 bases). V gave up 4 bases and J gave up 6 bases, with 9 bases separating them. CDR3 size: 13 residues. Germline CDR1 reads SEHNR; CDR2 reads FQNEAQ (reference sequence). CDR3: CASSSTRSGELFF. The DNA for the CDR3 is TGTGCCAGCAGCTCGACTAGATCCGGGGAGCTGTTTTTT.

This chain connects TRBV5-1 to TRBJ2-1, with 7 bases fitting TRBD1. The CDR3 is 14 amino acids. Germline V CDR1 and CDR2: SGHRS, YFSETQ. Trimming at V came to 1 base and at J to 4 bases, leaving 2 bases not matched to a gene. Here the CDR3 DNA reads TGCGCCAGCAGCTTGTTGGGACAGTACAATGAGCAGTTCTTC. Protein: CASSLLGQYNEQFF.

About this clone itself: Other DNA sequences in this specimen translate into the identical CDR3. This chain connects TRBV18 to TRBJ1-1; 7 bases map to TRBD1. There are 14 residues in the CDR3. V lost 6 bases and J lost 4; bases outside the gene matches: 8. The germline gives CDR1 KGHSH, CDR2 LQKENI. As DNA, the CDR3 is TGTGCCAGCTCGCCAGACAGGGTTGGCACTGAAGCTTTCTTT. Encoded protein: CASSPDRVGTEAFF.

This clone was observed a few times. The rearrangement uses TRBV7-2 and TRBJ2-5; a weak D match, TRBD1 (8 bases). CDR3 length equals 16 residues. Between the trimmed V and J ends, which lost 2 bases and 5 bases, there was a span of 18 bases. Looked up from germline, CDR1 is SGHTA and CDR2 is FQGNSA. The DNA of the CDR3 is TGTGCCAGCAGCTTAAGGACAGGGAGGGATGGGGAGACCCAGTACTTC. It encodes CASSLRTGRDGETQYF.

The J gene is TRBJ2-5, the V gene TRBV4-1, with 8 nucleotides matching TRBD1. The CDR3 totals 14 residues. The V gene end was trimmed by 5 bases and the J gene end by 4 bases; junction bases not matched to a gene: 6. Germline lookup yields CDR1 MGHRA and CDR2 YSYEKL. The CDR3 coding sequence is TGCGCCAGCAGCACACAGGGGGTGGGAGAGACCCAGTACTTC. Translation: CASSTQGVGETQYF.

This chain links TRBV11-2 with TRBJ2-7, with TRBD2 matching 11 bases. Looked up from germline, CDR1 is SGHAT and CDR2 is FQNNGV. Trimming at V came to 6 bases and at J to 3 bases, leaving 4 bases not matched to a gene. The CDR3 covers 14 residues. The CDR3 region is CASRPGTSGYEQYF. In DNA, the CDR3 is TGTGCCAGCAGACCCGGGACTAGCGGCTACGAGCAGTACTTC.

The chain couples TRBV6-1 to TRBJ2-3, with a possible D match to TRBD2 (6 bases). Trimming pared 1 base from V and 4 bases from J, leaving 21 bases between. CDR1 MNHNS and CDR2 SASEGT come from the germline V gene. The CDR3 covers 18 residues. CDR3 protein: CASSEVPPGLLISDTQYF. The CDR3 DNA is TGTGCCAGCAGTGAAGTTCCCCCGGGACTTCTAATATCAGATACGCAGTATTTT.

This rearrangement joins TRBV28 to TRBJ2-5; D remains unclear. The CDR3 totals 15 residues. Trimming removed 5 bases at V and 4 bases at J, with 17 bases between. Germline-derived CDR1 and CDR2 are MDHEN and SYDVKM. CDR3 residues: CASSPTYWVGETQYF. The CDR3 coding sequence is TGTGCCAGCAGTCCCACTTATTGGGTAGGAGAGACCCAGTACTTC.

The V gene is TRBV6-1, the J gene TRBJ2-1, with 7 bases aligning to TRBD2. The CDR3 length is 13 residues. Germline lookup yields CDR1 MNHNS and CDR2 SASEGT. Unmatched junction bases numbered 5, after V lost 4 bases and J lost 8 bases. In DNA form, the CDR3 reads TGTGCCAGCAGTGTTTACCGGGAGGATGAGCAGTTCTTC. It codes for CASSVYREDEQFF.

The chain employs TRBV7-2 and TRBJ1-4, with D uncertain. CDR3 length: 14 amino acids. V was pared by 4 bases and J by 7 bases, with 13 bases between. Germline CDR1 and CDR2: SGHTA and FQGNSA. CDR3 amino acids: CASSSWGFGEKLFF. The DNA of the CDR3 is TGTGCCAGCAGCTCCTGGGGTTTTGGTGAAAAACTGTTTTTT.